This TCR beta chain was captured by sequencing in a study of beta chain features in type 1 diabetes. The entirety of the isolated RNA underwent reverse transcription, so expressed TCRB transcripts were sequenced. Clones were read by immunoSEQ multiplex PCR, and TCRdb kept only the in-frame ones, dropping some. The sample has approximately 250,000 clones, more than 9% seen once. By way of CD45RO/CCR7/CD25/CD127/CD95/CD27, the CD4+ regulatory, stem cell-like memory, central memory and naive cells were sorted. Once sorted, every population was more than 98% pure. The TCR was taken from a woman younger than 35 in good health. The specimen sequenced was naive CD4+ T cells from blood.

The CDR3, as DNA: TGTGCCTGGAGTTACAGGGGAAACACTGAAGCTTTCTTT. Translated, it gives CAWSYRGNTEAFF. The V gene is TRBV30, the J gene TRBJ1-1; the match to TRBD1 covers 7 bases. V was clipped by 2 bases and J by 2 bases; unmatched bases: 2. Germline V gene sequence: CDR1 GTSNPN, CDR2 SVGIG (reference sequence). CDR3 length equals 13 residues.